Following are 21 T cell receptor beta chains from one sample sequenced in a study of blood T cell repertoires in COVID-19. Sequenced by immunoSEQ multiplex PCR; TCRdb stores in-frame clones only, minus some. The data show a few hundred thousand clones, more than 80% seen once. The sequenced sample consisted of peripheral blood. These receptors originate from a woman aged 40 to 50 with acute or convalescent COVID-19.

The chain has TRBV19 and TRBJ2-4; 16 bases match TRBD2. This CDR3 spans 19 amino acids. Losses at the gene ends were 5 bases for V and 0 bases for J; bases not matched to a gene: 7. CDR1 is LNHDA and CDR2 is SQIVND in the germline V gene (reference sequence). CDR3 loop: CASSSPGLAGGQAKNIQYF. The CDR3 region has the DNA TGTGCCAGTAGTTCCCCGGGACTAGCGGGGGGGCAAGCCAAAAACATTCAGTACTTC.

The chain is built from TRBV3-1 (or the pseudogene TRBV3-2) and TRBJ2-3, with 7 bases aligning to TRBD1. V lost 3 bases, J lost 0 bases, and 3 bases stayed unmatched. Germline V CDR1 and CDR2: LGHDT, YNNKEL (reference sequence). This CDR3 has 15 amino acids. The CDR3 DNA reads as TGTGCCAGCAGCCAGGGACAGACTAGCACAGATACGCAGTATTTT. It is translated as CASSQGQTSTDTQYF.

The gene calls are TRBV4-2 and TRBJ2-3; D uncertain. V gave up 3 bases and J gave up 6 bases, with 19 bases separating them. CDR3 size: 16 residues. The germline V gene encodes CDR1 LGHNA and CDR2 YNFKEQ. The CDR3 loop reads CASSQASRPPTDTQYF. For the CDR3, the DNA is TGTGCCAGCAGCCAGGCTTCTAGACCACCCACGGATACGCAGTATTTT.

This clone has only one observation. The V and J genes are TRBV4-2 and TRBJ1-2; possibly TRBD1 for D (5 bases). CDR3 length equals 16 residues. V was cut by 2 bases and J by 5 bases, with 18 bases left in between. Per the germline V gene, CDR1 is LGHNA and CDR2 is YNFKEQ. The CDR3 spells CASSQSGRAPTYGYTF. DNA for the CDR3: TGTGCCAGCAGCCAATCAGGGCGAGCCCCGACTTATGGCTACACCTTC.

V gene TRBV5-4 combines with J gene TRBJ2-1; 16 nucleotides align to TRBD2. Trimming at V came to 4 bases and at J to 7 bases, leaving 14 bases not matched to a gene. Germline assignment: CDR1 SGHNT and CDR2 YYREEE (reference sequence). This CDR3 is built from 19 residues. The DNA of the CDR3 is TGTGCCAGCAGCGGTCCCGGGACTAGCGGGGGGGCAGCATGGAATGAGCAGTTCTTC. As protein: CASSGPGTSGGAAWNEQFF. The full variable domain, completed using reference TRBV5-4 and TRBJ2-1, is ETGVTQSPTHLIKTRGQQVTLRCSSQSGHNTVSWYQQALGQGPQFIFQYYREEENGRGNFPPRFSGLQFPNYSSELNVNALELDDSALYLCASSGPGTSGGAAWNEQFFGPGTRLTVL.

The V gene is TRBV2, the J gene TRBJ1-4; D not certain. Germline-derived CDR1 and CDR2 are SNHLY and FYNNEI. This CDR3 contains 14 residues. The V end was cut by 2 bases, the J end by 5 bases, with 9 bases between. CDR3 nucleotides: TGTGCCAGCAGTGAAAATGGGAGAAATGAAAAACTGTTTTTT. It encodes CASSENGRNEKLFF.

CDR3: CASSHPSGGGFGELFF. The CDR3 bases are TGTGCCAGCAGCCACCCCTCTGGCGGGGGGTTCGGGGAGCTGTTTTTT. The chain is built from TRBV4-2 and TRBJ2-2; 8 bases are a match to TRBD2. The germline V gene encodes CDR1 LGHNA and CDR2 YNFKEQ. Trimming removed 3 bases from V and 7 bases from J; junction bases left unmatched: 10. The CDR3 extends over 16 amino acids.

Only a few counts were recorded for this clone. J is TRBJ2-3 and V is TRBV27, with 14 bases fitting TRBD2. With V trimmed by 5 bases and J by 0 bases, 13 bases remained unmatched. Germline V gene sequence: CDR1 MNHEY, CDR2 SMNVEV (reference sequence). The CDR3 extends over 20 amino acids. The CDR3 sequence is CASSRIPPGLAGASTDTQYF. The CDR3 region has the DNA TGTGCCAGCAGTCGTATCCCCCCGGGACTAGCGGGGGCTAGCACAGATACGCAGTATTTT.

The CDR3 coding sequence is TGTGCCAGCAGCTTGTTGTCAGGGGATGGCTACACCTTC. Translating gives CASSLLSGDGYTF. The chain recombines TRBV5-5 with TRBJ1-2; a possible D gene is TRBD1 (6 bases). The CDR3 has 13 residues. The germline V and J ends were trimmed by 1 base and 6 bases, with 10 bases remaining between them. The germline gives CDR1 SGHKS, CDR2 YYEKEE (reference sequence).

The chain employs TRBV6-6 and TRBJ2-1; D might be TRBD2 (7 bases). With 11 bases removed from V and 2 bases from J, the gap between germline ends came to 16 bases. The CDR3 totals 14 residues. CDR1 and CDR2 (germline): MNHNY, SVGAGI (reference sequence). The chain's CDR3 is CASARGLPYNEQFF. CDR3 in DNA: TGTGCCTCCGCGCGGGGGCTTCCCTACAATGAGCAGTTCTTC.

V gene TRBV7-2 combines with J gene TRBJ2-2; TRBD2 is a possible D gene (6 bases). The V and J ends lost 7 bases and 6 bases respectively, with 24 bases between them. CDR1 SGHTA and CDR2 FQGNSA come from the germline V gene. The CDR3 length is 17 residues. In nucleotides, the CDR3 is TGTGCCAGCATCTCAAAGATTTGGGTTCGGGGGTCCGGGGAGCTGTTTTTT. Protein: CASISKIWVRGSGELFF. The complete variable domain, with remaining parts taken from reference TRBV7-2 and TRBJ2-2, reads GAGVSQSPSNKVTEKGKDVELRCDPISGHTALYWYRQSLGQGLEFLIYFQGNSAPDKSGLPSDRFSAERTGGSVSTLTIQRTQQEDSAVYLCASISKIWVRGSGELFFGEGSRLTVL.

The gene calls are TRBV10-3 and TRBJ1-5; D perhaps matches TRBD1 (6 bases). This CDR3 region has 15 residues. CDR1 is ENHRY and CDR2 is SYGVKD in the germline V gene. V lost 5 bases and J 2 bases, leaving 13 bases between the germline ends. CDR3 DNA sequence: TGTGCCATCAGTAGTACAGGGTTGGGCAATCAGCCCCAGCATTTT. Translated, it gives CAISSTGLGNQPQHF.

The chain joins TRBV7-2 to TRBJ2-7, with 8 bases fitting TRBD1. The CDR3 length is 15 residues. V gave up 3 bases and J gave up 3 bases; unmatched junction bases: 7. The V gene's germline CDR1 is SGHTA and CDR2 FQGNSA. This CDR3 reads CASSFYGGTGYEQYV. The CDR3 bases are TGTGCCAGCAGCTTTTATGGGGGGACAGGCTACGAGCAGTACGTC.

The chain couples TRBV27 to TRBJ1-2, with 10 bases that match TRBD1. Per the germline V gene, CDR1 is MNHEY and CDR2 is SMNVEV (reference sequence). The V segment lost 5 bases and the J segment 5 bases; nucleotides outside the gene matches: 11. The CDR3 is 16 residues long. The DNA for the CDR3 is TGTGCCAGCAGTCCCGGACAGGGGGAGTTTATTTATGGCTACACCTTC. It is translated as CASSPGQGEFIYGYTF.

The gene calls are TRBV11-2 and TRBJ1-1; the D is unclear. The CDR3 consists of 14 residues. Trimming took off 5 bases at V and 1 base at J, with 11 bases between the two ends. Germline CDR1 SGHAT, CDR2 FQNNGV. The CDR3 DNA follows: TGTGCCAGCAGCGCGATCGCCCCGAACACTGAAGCTTTCTTT. This translates into CASSAIAPNTEAFF.

The rearrangement links TRBV7-2 to TRBJ1-2; D gene unclear. The CDR3 covers 13 residues. Germline CDR1 reads SGHTA; CDR2 reads FQGNSA. Deletions cut 1 base from V and 8 bases from J, with 11 bases between. The CDR3 reads CASSLGGSEGYTF. In DNA form, the CDR3 reads TGTGCCAGCAGCTTAGGTGGGAGCGAGGGCTACACCTTC.

The chain couples TRBV5-1 to TRBJ2-7, with no clear D. V lost 4 bases and J 1 base, leaving 12 bases between the germline ends. CDR1 SGHRS and CDR2 YFSETQ come from the germline V gene. The CDR3 extends over 14 amino acids. CDR3 region: CASSPEIDSYEQYV. The DNA for the CDR3 is TGCGCCAGCAGCCCCGAGATCGATTCCTACGAGCAGTACGTC.

In this sample, this clone turned up a few times. The chain couples TRBV5-6 to TRBJ1-3; D not resolved. The length of the CDR3 is 14 residues. V was trimmed by 1 base and J by 0 bases, leaving 5 bases between them. From germline, CDR1 is SGHDT and CDR2 YYEEEE. This chain's CDR3 is CASSLFGSGNTIYF. DNA for the CDR3: TGTGCCAGCAGCTTGTTCGGCTCTGGAAACACCATATATTTT.

The V call is TRBV11-3, the J call TRBJ1-2, with D uncertain. The CDR3 runs to 13 residues. Trimming took 0 bases from V and 4 from J, leaving 6 bases between them. From germline, CDR1 is SGHNT and CDR2 YENEEA. The CDR3 DNA follows: TGTGCCAGCAGCTTAGATGAGAGCTATGGCTACACCTTC. This encodes CASSLDESYGYTF.

In its sample, this clone was seen a few times. This sequence joins TRBV10-3 and TRBJ1-5, with a tentative D call TRBD1 (6 bases). V lost 10 bases and J 6 bases, leaving 19 bases between the germline ends. There are 14 residues in the CDR3. The germline V gene encodes CDR1 ENHRY and CDR2 SYGVKD. CDR3 sequence (DNA): TGTGCCAGCTCTTTCCCAGGGGAAGGTCAGCCCCAGCATTTT. Translation: CASSFPGEGQPQHF.

The V gene is TRBV7-2, the J gene TRBJ1-5; D remains unclear. Trimming pared 5 bases from V and 6 bases from J, leaving 11 bases between. The CDR3 loop spans 13 amino acids. Germline values: CDR1 SGHTA, CDR2 FQGNSA. CDR3 sequence reads: CASSPSSGQPQHF. The CDR3 region has the DNA TGTGCCAGCAGCCCCTCCTCAGGTCAGCCCCAGCATTTT.